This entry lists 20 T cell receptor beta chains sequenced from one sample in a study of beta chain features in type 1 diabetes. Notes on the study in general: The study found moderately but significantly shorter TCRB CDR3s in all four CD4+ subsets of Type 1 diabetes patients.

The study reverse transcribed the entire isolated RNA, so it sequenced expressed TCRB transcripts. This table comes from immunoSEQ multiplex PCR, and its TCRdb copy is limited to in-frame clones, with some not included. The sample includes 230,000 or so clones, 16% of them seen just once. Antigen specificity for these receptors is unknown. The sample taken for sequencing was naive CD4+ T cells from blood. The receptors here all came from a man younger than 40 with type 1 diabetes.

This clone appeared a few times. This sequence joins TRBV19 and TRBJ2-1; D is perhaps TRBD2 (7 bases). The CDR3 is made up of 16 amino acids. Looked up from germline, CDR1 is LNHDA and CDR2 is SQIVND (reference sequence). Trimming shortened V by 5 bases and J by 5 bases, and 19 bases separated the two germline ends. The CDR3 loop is CASSPRGDIPNNEQFF. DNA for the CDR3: TGTGCCAGTAGTCCCCGGGGGGACATACCGAACAATGAGCAGTTCTTC.

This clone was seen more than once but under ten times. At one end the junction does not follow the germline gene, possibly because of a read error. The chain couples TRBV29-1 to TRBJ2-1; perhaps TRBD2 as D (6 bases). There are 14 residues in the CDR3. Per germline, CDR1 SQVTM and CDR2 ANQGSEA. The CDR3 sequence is CSVEPPGLPNQQFF. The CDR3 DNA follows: TGCAGCGTTGAACCCCCGGGACTCCCCAATCAGCAGTTCTTC.

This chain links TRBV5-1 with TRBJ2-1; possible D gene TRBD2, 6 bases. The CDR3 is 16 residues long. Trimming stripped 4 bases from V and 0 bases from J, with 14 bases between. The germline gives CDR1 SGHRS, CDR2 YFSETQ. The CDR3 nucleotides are TGCGCCAGCAGCCTCCTACCGGGACTCTCCTACAATGAGCAGTTCTTC. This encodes CASSLLPGLSYNEQFF.

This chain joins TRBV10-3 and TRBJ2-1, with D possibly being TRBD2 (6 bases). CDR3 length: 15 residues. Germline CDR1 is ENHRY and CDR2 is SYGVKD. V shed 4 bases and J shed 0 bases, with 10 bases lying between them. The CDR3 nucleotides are TGTGCCATCAGTGGGGCGGGAAGCTCCTACAATGAGCAGTTCTTC. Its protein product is CAISGAGSSYNEQFF.

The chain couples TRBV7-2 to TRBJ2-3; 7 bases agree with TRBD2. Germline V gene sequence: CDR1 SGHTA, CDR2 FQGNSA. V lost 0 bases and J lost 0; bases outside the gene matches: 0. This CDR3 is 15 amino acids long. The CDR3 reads CASSLAGLSTDTQYF. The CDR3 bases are TGTGCCAGCAGCTTAGCGGGACTAAGCACAGATACGCAGTATTTT.

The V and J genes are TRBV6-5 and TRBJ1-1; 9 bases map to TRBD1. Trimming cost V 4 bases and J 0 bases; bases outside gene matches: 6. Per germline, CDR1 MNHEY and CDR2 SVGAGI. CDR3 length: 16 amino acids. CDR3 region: CASSSYRGRLNTEAFF. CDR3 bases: TGTGCCAGCAGTTCCTACAGGGGGCGATTGAACACTGAAGCTTTCTTT.

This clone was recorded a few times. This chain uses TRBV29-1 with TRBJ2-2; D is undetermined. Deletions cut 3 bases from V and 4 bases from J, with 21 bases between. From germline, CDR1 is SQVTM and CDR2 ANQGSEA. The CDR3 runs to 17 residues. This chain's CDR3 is CSVEARGTTAVTGELFF. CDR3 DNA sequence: TGCAGCGTTGAGGCCAGAGGTACCACAGCAGTCACCGGGGAGCTGTTTTTT.

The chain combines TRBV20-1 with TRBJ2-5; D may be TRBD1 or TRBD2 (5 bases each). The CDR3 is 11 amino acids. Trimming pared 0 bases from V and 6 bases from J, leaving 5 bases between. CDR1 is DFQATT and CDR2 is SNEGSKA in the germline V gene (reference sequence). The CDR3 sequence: CSAREGQTQYF. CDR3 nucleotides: TGCAGTGCTAGAGAGGGACAGACCCAGTACTTC.

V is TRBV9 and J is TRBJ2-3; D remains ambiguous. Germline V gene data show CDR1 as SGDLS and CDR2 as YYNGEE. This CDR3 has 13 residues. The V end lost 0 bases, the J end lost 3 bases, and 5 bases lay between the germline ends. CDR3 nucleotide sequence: TGTGCCAGCAGCGTAGCTACGACAGATACGCAGTATTTT. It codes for CASSVATTDTQYF.

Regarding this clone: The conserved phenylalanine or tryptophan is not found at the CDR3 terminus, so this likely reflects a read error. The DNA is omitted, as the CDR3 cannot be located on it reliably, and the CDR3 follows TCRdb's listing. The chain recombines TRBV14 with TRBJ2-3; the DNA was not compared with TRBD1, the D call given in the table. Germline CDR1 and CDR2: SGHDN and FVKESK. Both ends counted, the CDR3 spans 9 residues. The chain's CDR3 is CASSSTGSL.

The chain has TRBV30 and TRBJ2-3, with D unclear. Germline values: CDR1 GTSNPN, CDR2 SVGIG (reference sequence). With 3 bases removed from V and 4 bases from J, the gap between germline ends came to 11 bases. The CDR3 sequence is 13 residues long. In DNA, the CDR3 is TGTGCCTGGAGATCAGTCGGGTCAGATACGCAGTATTTT. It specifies CAWRSVGSDTQYF.

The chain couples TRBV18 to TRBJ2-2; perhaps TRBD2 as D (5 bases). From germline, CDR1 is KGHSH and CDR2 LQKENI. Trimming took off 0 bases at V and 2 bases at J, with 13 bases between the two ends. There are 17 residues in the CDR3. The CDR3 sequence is CASSPPEGRENTGELFF. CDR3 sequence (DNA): TGTGCCAGCTCACCACCGGAAGGACGGGAAAACACCGGGGAGCTGTTTTTT.

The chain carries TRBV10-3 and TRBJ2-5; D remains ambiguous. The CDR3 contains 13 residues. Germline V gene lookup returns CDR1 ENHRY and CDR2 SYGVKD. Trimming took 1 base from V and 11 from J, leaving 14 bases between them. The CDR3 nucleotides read TGTGCCATCAGTGAGTTGTCCACTCGAGAGCAGTACTTC. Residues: CAISELSTREQYF.

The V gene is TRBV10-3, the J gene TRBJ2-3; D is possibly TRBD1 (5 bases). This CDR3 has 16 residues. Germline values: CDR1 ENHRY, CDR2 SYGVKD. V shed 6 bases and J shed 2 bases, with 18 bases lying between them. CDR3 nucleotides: TGTGCCATCAGCTTTAAGGACACAGCCTACACAGATACGCAGTATTTT. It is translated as CAISFKDTAYTDTQYF.

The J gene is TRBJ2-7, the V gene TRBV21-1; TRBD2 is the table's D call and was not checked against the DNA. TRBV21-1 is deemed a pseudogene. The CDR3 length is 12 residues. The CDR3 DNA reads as TGTGCCAGCAGCCCCCGTGGCGTGCCCGCGGGTTTC. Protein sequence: CASSPRGVPAGF.

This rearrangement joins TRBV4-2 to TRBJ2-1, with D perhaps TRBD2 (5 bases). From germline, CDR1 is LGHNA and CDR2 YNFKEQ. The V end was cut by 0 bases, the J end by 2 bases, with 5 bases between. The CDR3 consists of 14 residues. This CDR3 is CASSQEGAYNEQFF. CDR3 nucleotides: TGTGCCAGCAGCCAAGAGGGAGCCTACAATGAGCAGTTCTTC.

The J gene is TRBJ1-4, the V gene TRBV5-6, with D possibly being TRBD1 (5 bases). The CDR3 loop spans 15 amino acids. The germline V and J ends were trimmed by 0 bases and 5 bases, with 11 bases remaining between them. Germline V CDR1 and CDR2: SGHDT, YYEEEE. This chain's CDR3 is CASSLAAYRNEKLFF. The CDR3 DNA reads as TGTGCCAGCAGCTTGGCCGCGTACAGGAATGAAAAACTGTTTTTT. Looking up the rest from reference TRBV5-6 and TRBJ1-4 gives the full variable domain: DAGVTQSPTHLIKTRGQQVTLRCSPKSGHDTVSWYQQALGQGPQFIFQYYEEEERQRGNFPDRFSGHQFPNYSSELNVNALLLGDSALYLCASSLAAYRNEKLFFGSGTQLSVL.

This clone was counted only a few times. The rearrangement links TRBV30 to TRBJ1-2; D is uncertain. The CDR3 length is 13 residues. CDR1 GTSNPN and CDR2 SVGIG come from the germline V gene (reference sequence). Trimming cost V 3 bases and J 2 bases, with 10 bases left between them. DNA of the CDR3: TGTGCCTGGAGGGAGACGGCAAACTATGGCTACACCTTC. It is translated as CAWRETANYGYTF.

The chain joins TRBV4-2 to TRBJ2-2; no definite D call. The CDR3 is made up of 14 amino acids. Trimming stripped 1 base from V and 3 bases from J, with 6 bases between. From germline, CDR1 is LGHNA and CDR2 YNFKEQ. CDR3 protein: CASSQAQHTGELFF. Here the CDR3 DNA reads TGTGCCAGCAGCCAAGCTCAGCACACCGGGGAGCTGTTTTTT.

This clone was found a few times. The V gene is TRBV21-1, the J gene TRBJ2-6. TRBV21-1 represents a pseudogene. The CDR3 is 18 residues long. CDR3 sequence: CASSKNRNGTSGANVLTF. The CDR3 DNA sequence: TGTGCCAGCAGCAAAAACCGTAACGGGACCTCTGGGGCCAACGTCCTGACTTTC.